This T cell receptor (beta chain) was found in a study of OX40 agonist ivuxolimab in advanced cancers. Whole-study context: Patients received the agonistic anti-OX40 (CD134) antibody ivuxolimab.

Profiling relied on immunoSEQ multiplex PCR, and the TCRdb table lists in-frame clones only, not all of them. The sample has 65,000 to 90,000 clones; approximately 85% are singletons. Concerning this clone itself: Its specificity is not known.

Study-level points and caveats: Averaged across samples, CD8+ T cells carried more expanded clones than CD4+ did.

The source of this sequence is an adult with an advanced solid tumor such as melanoma, head and neck, liver or kidney cancer. This specimen was CD4+ or CD8+ T cells sorted from blood, taken in a trial of the OX40 agonist ivuxolimab.

CDR3 sequence (DNA): TGTGCCAGCAGCCTGCCTAGCGGGAGGCGGGAGCAGTTCTTC. It codes for CASSLPSGRREQFF. This sequence joins TRBV7-2 and TRBJ2-1; TRBD2 agrees at 11 bases. Looked up from germline, CDR1 is SGHTA and CDR2 is FQGNSA. V trimming: 5 bases; J trimming: 10 bases; junction bases outside the gene matches: 7. This CDR3 comprises 14 residues.